Listed below are T cell receptor beta chains from one sample, sequenced in a study of T cells in Graves' hyperthyroidism and ophthalmopathy. MiXCR was run by TCRdb on the multiplex PCR reads, yielding one entry per CDR3 protein. Of around 400,000 distinct CDR3 sequences in the sample, about 25% were seen once. What was sequenced was blood. These receptors were taken from a man over 45 with Graves' hyperthyroidism. Both conserved end residues are trimmed from each CDR3.

j_call: TRBJ2-3; v_call: TRBV10-3; cdr3_aa: AIGGGTFTDTQY
j_call: TRBJ2-1; v_call: TRBV12-5; cdr3_aa: ASGLVRSAGVSYNEQF
j_call: TRBJ2-1; v_call: TRBV3-1; cdr3_aa: ASSQVQASGEQF
j_call: TRBJ2-3; v_call: TRBV27; cdr3_aa: ASSFEGTTDTQY
j_call: TRBJ2-7; v_call: TRBV6-2/TRBV6-3; cdr3_aa: ASSHRVGQGSGEQY
j_call: TRBJ2-1; v_call: TRBV20-1; cdr3_aa: SARIWGGNEQF
j_call: TRBJ2-6; v_call: TRBV7-6; cdr3_aa: ASSFLSDSGANVLT
j_call: TRBJ2-5; v_call: TRBV5-5; cdr3_aa: ASSPSGVETQY
j_call: TRBJ2-7; v_call: TRBV2; cdr3_aa: ASTLSYEQY
j_call: TRBJ2-1; v_call: TRBV18; cdr3_aa: ASSPSRDYDNEQF
j_call: TRBJ2-7; v_call: TRBV3-1; cdr3_aa: ASSPLRPPDNEQY
j_call: TRBJ2-2; v_call: TRBV3-1; cdr3_aa: ASSQSPGAGELF
j_call: TRBJ1-2; v_call: TRBV6-2/TRBV6-3; cdr3_aa: ASSPQGAGGYT
j_call: TRBJ2-1; v_call: TRBV29-1; cdr3_aa: SVEMGGRGQF
j_call: TRBJ2-3; v_call: TRBV5-8; cdr3_aa: ASSLGTRRDTQY
j_call: TRBJ2-2; v_call: TRBV7-3; cdr3_aa: ASSFSGRGTGELF
j_call: TRBJ2-7; v_call: TRBV20-1; cdr3_aa: SASGRATYEQY
j_call: TRBJ2-5; v_call: TRBV7-8; cdr3_aa: ANSLARFYRETQY
j_call: TRBJ2-4; v_call: TRBV18; cdr3_aa: ASSGTSGSLGKNIQY
j_call: TRBJ2-4; v_call: TRBV12-3/TRBV12-4; cdr3_aa: ASSRDRVRGIQY
j_call: TRBJ2-1; v_call: TRBV5-1; cdr3_aa: ASSWGSGAPSYNEQF
j_call: TRBJ1-1; v_call: TRBV19; cdr3_aa: ASRGGMVAF
j_call: TRBJ2-3; v_call: TRBV5-1; cdr3_aa: ASSLRAGGEDTQY
j_call: TRBJ1-1; v_call: TRBV19; cdr3_aa: ASSTTGVVAEAF
j_call: TRBJ1-1; v_call: TRBV12-3/TRBV12-4; cdr3_aa: ASSLAGGSAEAF
j_call: TRBJ2-7; v_call: TRBV25-1; cdr3_aa: ASSATLGTSAYEQY
j_call: NA; v_call: TRBV28; cdr3_aa: ATSSNGNQY
j_call: TRBJ1-5; v_call: TRBV6-1; cdr3_aa: ASRLDRRISNQPQH
j_call: TRBJ2-3; v_call: TRBV6-6; cdr3_aa: ASSYSFQPTDTQY
j_call: TRBJ1-2; v_call: TRBV6-1; cdr3_aa: ASSPQGGFYGYT
j_call: TRBJ2-6; v_call: TRBV30; cdr3_aa: AWSVWVSTGANVLT
j_call: TRBJ2-7; v_call: TRBV27; cdr3_aa: ASSSSGRAGREQY
j_call: TRBJ2-1; v_call: TRBV24-1; cdr3_aa: ATSDPNYHEQF
j_call: TRBJ1-1; v_call: TRBV6-1; cdr3_aa: ASNQGANTEAF
j_call: TRBJ2-1; v_call: TRBV7-8; cdr3_aa: ASSRHQEGGLLVNEQF
j_call: TRBJ1-5; v_call: TRBV7-9; cdr3_aa: ASSADGTPAQH
j_call: TRBJ2-5; v_call: TRBV5-4; cdr3_aa: ASSLAPGRRETQY
j_call: TRBJ2-2; v_call: TRBV28; cdr3_aa: ASRGWVGSGELF
j_call: TRBJ2-3; v_call: TRBV28; cdr3_aa: ASSAPASGDTDTQY
j_call: TRBJ2-4; v_call: TRBV28; cdr3_aa: ASSLGGAGGLNIQY
j_call: TRBJ1-5; v_call: TRBV3-1; cdr3_aa: ASSQAKGLQPQH
j_call: TRBJ2-4; v_call: TRBV18; cdr3_aa: ASSPTGIPLPKNIQY
j_call: TRBJ2-1; v_call: TRBV7-2; cdr3_aa: ASSLGRGLAVEQF
j_call: TRBJ2-7; v_call: TRBV2; cdr3_aa: ASSRQGPWEQY
j_call: TRBJ2-1; v_call: TRBV7-3; cdr3_aa: ASSLMGHNEQF
j_call: TRBJ1-1; v_call: TRBV10-2; cdr3_aa: ASRGGGRSDTEAF
j_call: TRBJ1-1; v_call: TRBV6-2/TRBV6-3; cdr3_aa: ASNTDAALMTGV
j_call: TRBJ2-3; v_call: TRBV9; cdr3_aa: ASSVERQGASTDTQY
j_call: TRBJ2-2; v_call: TRBV7-3; cdr3_aa: ASSPEFFLTGELF
j_call: TRBJ2-4; v_call: TRBV20-1; cdr3_aa: SARAEAVGSQNIQY
j_call: TRBJ2-1; v_call: TRBV9; cdr3_aa: ASSVGGDGARPREQF
j_call: TRBJ2-1; v_call: TRBV11-2; cdr3_aa: ASSPTWGTGSWEQF
j_call: TRBJ2-7; v_call: TRBV9; cdr3_aa: ASSVEEGYEQY
j_call: TRBJ1-1; v_call: TRBV2; cdr3_aa: ASSGDTEAF